A selection of T cell receptor beta chains follows, all from one sample in a study of blood T cell repertoires in COVID-19. The assay was immunoSEQ multiplex PCR, and TCRdb's table has in-frame clones only and misses some. The sample shows roughly 180,000 clones, about 86% of them seen only once. Sequenced input: peripheral blood. These receptors came from a man aged 65 to 85 with active or convalescent COVID-19. CDR3s include the opening cysteine and the closing phenylalanine or tryptophan. Fields, in order: clone size, J gene, V gene, D gene, CDR3 protein, CDR3 DNA. A D gene is named only where the DNA matches it firmly. Only some rows state a clone size, as once, few, many or a class for expanded clones.

clone size: NA
J gene: TRBJ2-3
V gene: TRBV4-1
D gene: NA
CDR3 protein: CASSPHRMSTDTQYF
CDR3 DNA: TGCGCCAGCAGCCCCCACAGGATGAGCACAGATACGCAGTATTTT

clone size: NA
J gene: TRBJ1-1
V gene: TRBV30
D gene: NA
CDR3 protein: CAWSRWAGRANTEAFF
CDR3 DNA: TGTGCCTGGAGTCGTTGGGCGGGCCGGGCGAACACTGAAGCTTTCTTT

clone size: NA
J gene: TRBJ2-6
V gene: TRBV29-1
D gene: TRBD1
CDR3 protein: CSVEGTGASGANVLTF
CDR3 DNA: TGCAGCGTTGAAGGGACAGGGGCCTCTGGGGCCAACGTCCTGACTTTC

clone size: NA
J gene: TRBJ1-2
V gene: TRBV5-6
D gene: NA
CDR3 protein: CASSLSGNYGYTF
CDR3 DNA: TGTGCCAGCAGCTTGTCGGGAAACTATGGCTACACCTTC

clone size: NA
J gene: TRBJ1-5
V gene: TRBV11-2
D gene: NA
CDR3 protein: CASSLGPNQPQHF
CDR3 DNA: TGTGCCAGCAGCTTAGGGCCGAATCAGCCCCAGCATTTT

clone size: few
J gene: TRBJ1-5
V gene: TRBV30
D gene: NA
CDR3 protein: CAWSVRGAQPQHF
CDR3 DNA: TGTGCCTGGAGTGTACGGGGAGCTCAGCCCCAGCATTTT

clone size: NA
J gene: TRBJ1-1
V gene: TRBV6-5
D gene: TRBD1
CDR3 protein: CASSYRNPGGTEAFF
CDR3 DNA: TGTGCCAGCAGTTACAGAAATCCAGGGGGCACTGAAGCTTTCTTT

clone size: NA
J gene: TRBJ1-5
V gene: TRBV19
D gene: NA
CDR3 protein: CASRLQGQPQHF
CDR3 DNA: TGTGCCAGTAGACTACAGGGTCAGCCCCAGCATTTT

clone size: NA
J gene: TRBJ2-5
V gene: TRBV20-1
D gene: NA
CDR3 protein: CSAATLQTQYF
CDR3 DNA: TGCAGTGCTGCCACTCTACAGACCCAGTACTTC

clone size: NA
J gene: TRBJ2-4
V gene: TRBV6-5
D gene: TRBD1
CDR3 protein: CASSLDRVRNIQYF
CDR3 DNA: TGTGCCAGCAGCCTGGACAGGGTGAGGAACATTCAGTACTTC

clone size: few
J gene: TRBJ2-2
V gene: TRBV9
D gene: NA
CDR3 protein: CASSRDFYTGELFF
CDR3 DNA: TGTGCCAGCAGCCGGGACTTTTACACCGGGGAGCTGTTTTTT

clone size: NA
J gene: TRBJ1-2
V gene: TRBV7-8
D gene: NA
CDR3 protein: CASSLDPNRVPSYTF
CDR3 DNA: TGTGCCAGCAGCTTAGACCCGAACAGGGTCCCAAGCTACACCTTC

clone size: NA
J gene: TRBJ2-3
V gene: TRBV29-1
D gene: TRBD2
CDR3 protein: CSVTVGGPTDTQYF
CDR3 DNA: TGCAGCGTTACGGTGGGAGGGCCAACAGATACGCAGTATTTT